This is a list of T cell receptor beta chains from one sample in a study of blood T cells in healthy people across ages. TCRdb ran MiXCR on the 5' RACE reads and lists one entry per CDR3 protein. The sample shows 700,000 to 900,000 distinct CDR3 sequences, more than 25% of them seen only once. The same sample was also used in a study of T cells of mothers and their children.

The specimen sequenced was blood. These receptor sequences come from a boy younger than 18 in good health. Each CDR3 is given with its conserved first and last residue. The D gene is left open where the match is weak. Expanded clones get a size class; other rows say once, few or many, or leave the size out.

.	14	TRBJ2-2	TRBV7-9	few	TGTGCCAGCAGCCGGGAGTTAGACACCGGGGAGCTGTTTTTT	CASSRELDTGELFF
.	14	TRBJ1-5	TRBV27	.	TGTGCCAGCAGTCAGGGGTTTAGCAATCAGCCCCAGCATTTT	CASSQGFSNQPQHF
.	16	TRBJ2-7	TRBV6-1	few	TGTGCCAGCAGTGGGCATAGCCCTCAGAGCTCCTACGAGCAGTACTTC	CASSGHSPQSSYEQYF
.	15	TRBJ2-5	TRBV25-1	.	TGTGCCAGCAGTGAATCCGTCCGCCAATTGGAGACCCAGTACTTC	CASSESVRQLETQYF
TRBD2	14	TRBJ2-1	TRBV7-3	.	TGTGCCAGCAGCGTTAGCGGGGGGGCCACTGAGCAGTTCTTC	CASSVSGGATEQFF
.	13	TRBJ2-5	TRBV5-1	once	TGCGCCAGCAGCTGGGGACTCGAAGAGACCCAGTACTTC	CASSWGLEETQYF
.	14	TRBJ1-2	TRBV18	few	TGTGCCTGCTCACCACCGGCAGGGACCTATGGCTACACCTTC	CACSPPAGTYGYTF
TRBD2	14	TRBJ2-5	TRBV20-1	.	TGCAGTGCTAGAGGGGGAAGCGGGGGGGAGACCCAGTACTTC	CSARGGSGGETQYF
TRBD2	14	TRBJ2-1	TRBV7-2	.	TGTGCCAGCAGCCCCCGACTAGCCCTCAATGAGCAGTTCTTC	CASSPRLALNEQFF
.	17	TRBJ2-7	TRBV15	.	TGTGCCACCAGCAGAGATAAGCCCAGGACAGCGACCTACGAGCAGTACTTC	CATSRDKPRTATYEQYF
.	12	TRBJ1-3	TRBV10-3	.	TGTGCCATCAGCCAGGGGAGTAACACCATATATTTT	CAISQGSNTIYF
.	16	TRBJ2-7	TRBV3-1	.	TGTGCCAGCAGCCAAGATGACAAAAATCGGGGCTACGAGCAGTACTTC	CASSQDDKNRGYEQYF
.	16	TRBJ2-5	TRBV6-6	.	TGTGCCAGCAGCCCATCGGGACTCCCCCCAGAGGAGACCCAGTACTTC	CASSPSGLPPEETQYF
TRBD1	15	TRBJ2-1	TRBV6-5	.	TGTGCCAGCAGGTACGGACAGGTTGTCTACAATGAGCAGTTCTTC	CASRYGQVVYNEQFF
TRBD1	16	TRBJ2-7	TRBV7-9	few	TGTGCCAGCAGCTTATTGGGGACAGGGCAACCCTACGAGCAGTACTTC	CASSLLGTGQPYEQYF
TRBD2	15	TRBJ2-7	TRBV9	.	TGTGCCAGCAGCGGAGGCCTAGCGGCGGGCTACGAGCAGTACTTC	CASSGGLAAGYEQYF
.	15	TRBJ1-2	TRBV7-9	.	TGTGCCAGCAGCCAAGACGGCAGGGGCAACTATGGCTACACCTTC	CASSQDGRGNYGYTF
.	13	TRBJ1-5	TRBV20-1	.	TGCAGTGCTGTTAGGGGTAGCAATCAGCCCCAGCATTTT	CSAVRGSNQPQHF
TRBD2	19	TRBJ2-6	TRBV7-8	.	TGTGCCAGCAGCTCTAAATGGTGGCGGGGGGAGGGTGGGGCCAACGTCCTGACTTTC	CASSSKWWRGEGGANVLTF
.	14	TRBJ1-3	TRBV20-1	few	TGCAGTGCTAGAGCGGGCCACTCTGGAAACACCATATATTTT	CSARAGHSGNTIYF
.	12	TRBJ2-5	TRBV5-1	.	TGCGCCAGCAGCTTGGGAGAGGAGGCCCAGTACTTC	CASSLGEEAQYF
TRBD1	17	TRBJ1-4	TRBV18	.	TGTGCCAGCTCACCACGAGAATGGAGAGGGGGCAATGAAAAACTGTTTTTT	CASSPREWRGGNEKLFF
.	14	TRBJ2-3	TRBV10-2	few	TGCGCCAGCAGTGAGGGGTTAGCGTCAGATACGCAGTATTTT	CASSEGLASDTQYF
TRBD1	15	TRBJ1-1	TRBV6-1	few	TGTGCCAGCAGTCGTACAGGGGCTCCTAACACTGAAGCTTTCTTT	CASSRTGAPNTEAFF
TRBD1	16	TRBJ2-6	TRBV7-3	.	TGTGCCAGCAGCTTAACAGGGGGCGCTGGGGCCAACGTCCTGACTTTC	CASSLTGGAGANVLTF
.	11	TRBJ1-1	TRBV20-1	few	TGCAGTGCTAGTAGGCAGGGAATGGCTTTCTTT	CSASRQGMAFF
.	15	TRBJ1-4	TRBV6-5	.	TGTGCCAGCAGTTACTCTGTGGATTTCGGTGAAAAACTGTTTTTT	CASSYSVDFGEKLFF
.	13	TRBJ1-1	TRBV29-1	few	TGCAGCGTACAACAAGGGGTGAACACTGAAGCTTTCTTT	CSVQQGVNTEAFF
.	12	TRBJ1-2	TRBV29-1	few	TGCAGCGTTAGCGGACAGCTCTATGGCTACACCTTC	CSVSGQLYGYTF